These T cell receptor beta chains were read from a single sample in a study of molecular identifiers for immune sequencing clone quantification. MiXCR, run by TCRdb on the PCR reads, gives a single entry per CDR3 protein. The table lists some 97,000 distinct CDR3 sequences, 36% of them singletons. Sequencing was carried out using naive CD8+ T cells from blood, with Jurkat cell RNA spiked in. These receptors were obtained from a human donor in good health. Some libraries in this study had Jurkat cell RNA spiked in. Both conserved end residues are part of each CDR3. D genes are given only for firm matches. Rows give clone size only sometimes, using once, few, many, or a class for an expanded clone.

>TRBV27|few|NA|TRBJ2-3
TGTGCCAGCAGTTCACCCCTCGAGGGCACAGATACGCAGTATTTT
CASSSPLEGTDTQYF
>TRBV14|many|NA|TRBJ2-7
TGTGCCAGCAGCCAAGATTTGGGTAGGTCCGGCGAGCAGTACTTC
CASSQDLGRSGEQYF
>TRBV19|NA|NA|TRBJ2-3
TGTGCCAGTAGTTTCACTAGTCGGGCATGGACAGATACGCAGTATTTT
CASSFTSRAWTDTQYF
>TRBV28|few|NA|TRBJ2-1
TGTGCCAGCAGCGTAGGAGGGCGGGCTGGGTACAATGAGCAGTTCTTC
CASSVGGRAGYNEQFF
>TRBV9|NA|TRBD1|TRBJ1-2
TGTGCCAGCAGTCCCGACAGGGGGCATGGCGACACCTTC
CASSPDRGHGDTF
>TRBV14|few|NA|TRBJ1-1
TGTGCCAGCAGCCATTGGACGGATCCTGAAGCTTTCTTT
CASSHWTDPEAFF
>TRBV6-2/TRBV6-3|NA|NA|TRBJ2-3
TGTGCCAGCACCCCAGGTGGCAGGGTTATCACAGATACGCAGTATTTT
CASTPGGRVITDTQYF
>TRBV19|few|TRBD2|TRBJ2-7
TGTGCCAGTAGTATAAGAGGGACTACCTACGAGCAGTACTTC
CASSIRGTTYEQYF
>TRBV6-1|NA|NA|TRBJ1-2
TGTGCCAGCAGAGCCCCCCCCGGGACTAACTATGGCAACACCTTC
CASRAPPGTNYGNTF
>TRBV25-1|NA|TRBD1|TRBJ2-3
TGTGCCAGCAATCCCCCCGGGACAGATTTT
CASNPPGTDF
>TRBV28|NA|TRBD1|TRBJ2-5
TGTGCCAGCAGTACGGGACAGAGACTCCAAGAGACCCAGTACTTC
CASSTGQRLQETQYF
>TRBV20-1|few|NA|TRBJ2-2
TGCAGTGCTGGCGAGGACGCCGGGGAGCTGTTTTTT
CSAGEDAGELFF
>TRBV29-1|many|TRBD1|TRBJ1-1
TGCAGCGCTCCGCGAGCCGGGACAGGGGATGATGAAGCTTTCTTT
CSAPRAGTGDDEAFF
>TRBV15|NA|TRBD2|TRBJ2-7
TGTGCCACCAGCATTGGACTAGCGGCCTACGAGCAGTACTTC
CATSIGLAAYEQYF
>TRBV5-1|once|TRBD2|TRBJ2-5
TGCGCCAGCGGCTACCGGACTAGCGTTTCCTACCAAGAGACCCAGTACTTC
CASGYRTSVSYQETQYF
>TRBV19|NA|NA|TRBJ1-5
TGTGCCAGTACCGCTCTACAGGGCTATAGCAATCAGCCCCAGCATTTT
CASTALQGYSNQPQHF
>TRBV6-2/TRBV6-3|few|NA|TRBJ2-7
TGTGCCAGCAGCCACTTCGAGCAGTACTTC
CASSHFEQYF
>TRBV28|few|NA|TRBJ2-7
TGTGCCAGCAGTCCCTCCTTGGCGGCCTACGAGCAGTACTTC
CASSPSLAAYEQYF
>TRBV7-9|many|NA|TRBJ2-6
TGTGCCAGCAGCTGGATGGTTTCAGGGCCCGGGGCCAACGTCCTGACTTTC
CASSWMVSGPGANVLTF
>TRBV11-1|once|TRBD1|TRBJ2-6
TGTGCCAGCAGCTCGATACCGGGACAGGCATATAGCTCAGGGGCCTACGTCCTGTCTTTC
CASSSIPGQAYSSGAYVLSF
>TRBV19|NA|NA|TRBJ2-1
TGTGCCAGTAGTATAGCCAGGAACAATGAGCAGTTCTTC
CASSIARNNEQFF
>TRBV2|NA|TRBD2|TRBJ2-4
TGTGCCAGCAGTGAGCTAGCGGACTTAACCAAAAACATTCAGTACTTC
CASSELADLTKNIQYF
>TRBV5-3|once|TRBD2|TRBJ2-3
TGTGCCAGTTTCGGCGGGAGCGCAGATACGCAGTATTTT
CASFGGSADTQYF
>TRBV20-1|many|NA|TRBJ2-3
TGCAGTGCCCGTTCATGGAGCGACGAGGAAGATACGCAGTATTTT
CSARSWSDEEDTQYF
>TRBV5-1|many|NA|TRBJ2-7
TGCGCCAGCAGCTTAACGGGAACCTACGAGCAGTACTTC
CASSLTGTYEQYF
>TRBV19|many|NA|TRBJ1-5
TGTGCCAGTAGTCCTACAGGGAGGCAGCCCCAGCATTTT
CASSPTGRQPQHF
>TRBV7-9|NA|TRBD1|TRBJ2-5
TGTGCCAGCAACCTCATTGAGGGCAGGGGGACCCAAGGGACCCAGTACTTC
CASNLIEGRGTQGTQYF
>TRBV27|many|NA|TRBJ1-3
TGTGCCAGCAGTTTATCGGGGGCTGGAAACACCATATATTTT
CASSLSGAGNTIYF
>TRBV6-2/TRBV6-3|few|NA|TRBJ2-5
TGTGCCAGCAGTCGACGGGGCAGGCAAGAGACCCAGTACTTC
CASSRRGRQETQYF
>TRBV9|few|NA|TRBJ1-1
TGTGCCAGCAGCGTAGAGGGAGATCCAAGGACTGAAGCTTTCTTT
CASSVEGDPRTEAFF
>TRBV6-6|NA|NA|TRBJ1-4
TGTGCCAGCAGTTACGGACACCCGGACGGGAATGAAAAACTGTTTTTT
CASSYGHPDGNEKLFF
>TRBV5-1|NA|NA|TRBJ2-1
TGCGCCAGCAGCTCGCGAGCAGAGAGCTCCTACAATGAGCTGTTCTTC
CASSSRAESSYNELFF
>TRBV19|few|TRBD1|TRBJ2-3
TGTGCCAGTACCTTCAGGACAGGGTTCGAAGATACGCAGTATTTT
CASTFRTGFEDTQYF
>TRBV6-2/TRBV6-3|NA|NA|TRBJ2-6
TGTGCCAGCAGTAGAGCGGTCTCTGGGGCCAACGTCCAGACTTTC
CASSRAVSGANVQTF
>TRBV13|NA|NA|TRBJ2-7
TGTGCCAGCTCGCCCTCTGCCCGGGGGACACACTACGTGCAGTACTTC
CASSPSARGTHYVQYF
>TRBV12-3/TRBV12-4|NA|NA|TRBJ2-1
TGTGCCAGCAGCCTTACCCCGCCGCCTCACAATGAGCAGTTCTTC
CASSLTPPPHNEQFF
>TRBV27|NA|NA|TRBJ2-7
TGTGCCAGCAGTTCCGGATCCTATACGGACGCGGGGCAGTACTTC
CASSSGSYTDAGQYF
>TRBV13|once|TRBD2|TRBJ2-3
TGTGCCAGCAGCGCCCGGCGGGAGGTGGCAGATACGCAGTATTTT
CASSARREVADTQYF
>TRBV13|once|NA|TRBJ2-3
TGTGCCAGCAGCCCCGGTGTAGCGGTCTCAGATACGCAGTATTTT
CASSPGVAVSDTQYF
>TRBV7-9|NA|TRBD1|TRBJ2-7
TGTGCCAGCAGCAAACAGGGGGCGAGACACCTTCGTCACGAGCAGTACTTC
CASSKQGARHLRHEQYF
>TRBV7-2|many|TRBD1|TRBJ2-3
TGTGCCAGCAGCCCCACCGGGACAGCCATCCCGGCGTTGTATTTT
CASSPTGTAIPALYF
>TRBV28|NA|TRBD2|TRBJ2-3
TGTGCCAGCAGTTTGTACTCGGCGGGACTAGCGGGAAGCACAGACACGCAGTATTTT
CASSLYSAGLAGSTDTQYF